Detailed here is one T cell receptor (beta chain). The antigen this receptor binds is unknown. The data originate from a study of T cells expressing NK-cell markers (dated by TCRdb to about 2020). With respect to the entire study: Several donors provided sorted CD3+CD56+NKG2C+, CD3+CD56+NKG2C- and CD3+CD56-NKG2C+ T-cell subsets, whose TCR beta-chain repertoires were profiled. Seven of the eight sequenced donors were HCMV-seropositive and one was HCMV-seronegative. The study sequenced eight donors, all healthy volunteers chosen at random: three men and five women. Libraries were sequenced as 2 x 150 bp reads on Illumina HiSeq 2000/2500, MiSeq or NextSeq.

The sample was run on an Illumina HiSeq 2000. TCR beta cDNA libraries were made by 5'RACE template switching that added a universal primer site and unique molecular identifiers. cDNA synthesis was primed from the TCR beta constant segment and was followed by two successive PCR amplification steps. The source study handled its data this way. MIGEC was used to demultiplex reads and group the reads by UMI, and MiTCR was used to assemble and quantify clonotypes. To exclude erroneous sequences, only TCR cDNA sequences supported by at least two reads were retained. The tcR package was used for downstream repertoire analysis, and clonotypes were matched across fractions by CDR3 nucleotide sequence plus V segment. Antigen specificity was annotated against VDJdb with VDJmatch, allowing one amino acid substitution in CDR3. TCRdb reprocessed the raw reads; every CDR3 protein sequence is a single record, and DNA is not supplied. The V and J calls and clone size are TCRdb's, not the authors'. The sample table gives approximately 550,000 distinct CDR3 sequences. Jointly, the top ten make up about 3.6% of the sample.

A commercial ELISA kit detecting HCMV-specific IgG in serum was used to determine HCMV serostatus. Ficoll density gradient centrifugation was used to isolate peripheral blood mononuclear cells from blood. Via the germline V gene, CDR1 is SGHDN and CDR2 FVKESK. The CDR3 covers 12 residues, taking in both the cysteine and the phenylalanine. The entry carries no DNA sequence. Results and caveats for the whole study, not just this receptor: Those dominant clonotypes were again the most abundant among CD3+CD56-NKG2C+ cells in a handful of donors, at about 25-65%. Whether the expanded NKG2C-expressing T cell clones were specific for HCMV antigens remained unclear. In a handful of donors, the dominant CD3+CD56+NKG2C+ clonotypes ranked among the top 10 CD8+ clonotypes, making up about 1.0-7.5% of CD8+ T cells.

The sample consisted of blood T cells: a sorted CD56 or NKG2C T cell subset, CD4+ or CD8+ T cells, or bulk PBMC T cells (not recorded which). Recombination linked TRBV14 to TRBJ1-3. The clonotype was recovered from a man in his late teens or twenties in good health. Donor details come from another sample of the same person, matched by shared clones. The CDR3 protein sequence reads: CASSQALNTIYF.